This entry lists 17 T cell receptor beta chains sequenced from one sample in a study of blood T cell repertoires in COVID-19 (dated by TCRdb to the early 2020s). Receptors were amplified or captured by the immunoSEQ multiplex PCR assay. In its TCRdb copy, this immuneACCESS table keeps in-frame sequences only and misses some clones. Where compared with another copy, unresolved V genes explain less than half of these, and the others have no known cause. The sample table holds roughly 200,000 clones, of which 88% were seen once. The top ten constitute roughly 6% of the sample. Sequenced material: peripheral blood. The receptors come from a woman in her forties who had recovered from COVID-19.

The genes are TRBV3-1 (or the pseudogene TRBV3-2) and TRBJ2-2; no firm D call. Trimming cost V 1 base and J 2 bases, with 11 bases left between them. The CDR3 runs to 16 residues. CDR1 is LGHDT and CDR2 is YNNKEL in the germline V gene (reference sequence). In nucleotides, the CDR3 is TGTGCCAGCAGCCAAGTGCCAGGCGATAACACCGGGGAGCTGTTTTTT. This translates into CASSQVPGDNTGELFF.

CDR3 nucleotide sequence: TGTGCCAGCTCACCCGCCGCCCCGGCGGGGGGCGCGTATTCACCCCTCCACTTT. It is translated as CASSPAAPAGGAYSPLHF. The chain is built from TRBV18 and TRBJ1-6; perhaps TRBD1 as D (6 bases). Trimming shortened V by 3 bases and J by 8 bases, and 23 bases separated the two germline ends. This CDR3 has 18 amino acids. CDR1 and CDR2 (germline): KGHSH, LQKENI.

The CDR3 spells CASRAGTLTPGEQYF. In nucleotides, the CDR3 is TGTGCCAGTAGAGCCGGGACACTGACCCCCGGAGAGCAGTACTTC. V is TRBV19 and J is TRBJ2-7, with D possibly TRBD1 on 6 matching bases. Between the trimmed V and J ends, which lost 6 bases and 7 bases, there was a span of 22 bases. Germline loops: CDR1 LNHDA, CDR2 SQIVND (reference sequence). CDR3 length: 15 amino acids. Supplemented by reference TRBV19 and TRBJ2-7, the full variable domain reads DGGITQSPKYLFRKEGQNVTLSCEQNLNHDAMYWYRQDPGQGLRLIYYSQIVNDFQKGDIAEGYSVSREKKESFPLTVTSAQKNPTAFYLCASRAGTLTPGEQYFGPGTRLTVT.

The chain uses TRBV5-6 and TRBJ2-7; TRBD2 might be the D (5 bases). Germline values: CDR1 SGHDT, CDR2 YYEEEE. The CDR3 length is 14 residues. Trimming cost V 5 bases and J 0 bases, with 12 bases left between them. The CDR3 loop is CASSYGVGSYEQYF. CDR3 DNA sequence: TGTGCCAGCAGTTACGGGGTGGGCTCCTACGAGCAGTACTTC.

The CDR3 sequence: CASSIIRDRGRVFLGANVLTF. CDR3 DNA: TGTGCCAGTAGTATCATCCGGGACAGGGGCAGAGTTTTTCTGGGGGCCAACGTCCTGACTTTC. The chain combines TRBV19 with TRBJ2-6, with 10 bases that match TRBD1. Trimming cost V 3 bases and J 4 bases; bases outside gene matches: 18. Germline V CDR1 and CDR2: LNHDA, SQIVND (reference sequence). The CDR3 is 21 amino acids.

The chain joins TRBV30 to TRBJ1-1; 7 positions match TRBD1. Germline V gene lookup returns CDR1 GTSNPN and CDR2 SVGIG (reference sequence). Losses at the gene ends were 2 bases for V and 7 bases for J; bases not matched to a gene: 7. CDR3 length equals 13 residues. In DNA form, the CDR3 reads TGTGCCTGGAGTCAAACTCAGGGGGATGAAGCTTTCTTT. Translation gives CAWSQTQGDEAFF.

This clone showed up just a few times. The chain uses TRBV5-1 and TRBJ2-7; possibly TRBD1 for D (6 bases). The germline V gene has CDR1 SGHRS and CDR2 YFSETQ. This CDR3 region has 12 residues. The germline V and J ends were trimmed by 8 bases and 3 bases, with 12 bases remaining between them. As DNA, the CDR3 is TGCGCCAGTTCAACAGGGTACTACGAGCAGTACTTC. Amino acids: CASSTGYYEQYF.

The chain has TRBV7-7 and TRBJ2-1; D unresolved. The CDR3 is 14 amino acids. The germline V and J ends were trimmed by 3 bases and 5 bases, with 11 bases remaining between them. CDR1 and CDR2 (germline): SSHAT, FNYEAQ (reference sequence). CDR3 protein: CASSLTAVDNEQFF. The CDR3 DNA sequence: TGTGCCAGCAGCTTGACGGCGGTTGACAATGAGCAGTTCTTC.

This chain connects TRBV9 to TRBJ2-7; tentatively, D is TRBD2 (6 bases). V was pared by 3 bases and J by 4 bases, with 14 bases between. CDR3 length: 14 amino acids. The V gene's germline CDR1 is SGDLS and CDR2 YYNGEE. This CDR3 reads CASSAGGTSYEQYF. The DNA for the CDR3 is TGTGCCAGCAGCGCCGGAGGGACCTCATACGAGCAGTACTTC.

The CDR3 bases are TGTGCCAGCAGTTACTCGCGGGGGGGAGACGAGCAGTACTTC. Translating it yields CASSYSRGGDEQYF. The J gene is TRBJ2-7, the V gene TRBV6-5; 9 nucleotides line up with TRBD2. The V and J ends lost 0 bases and 5 bases, in that order; junction bases with no gene match: 2. This CDR3 comprises 14 residues. CDR1 and CDR2 from the germline V gene are MNHEY and SVGAGI.

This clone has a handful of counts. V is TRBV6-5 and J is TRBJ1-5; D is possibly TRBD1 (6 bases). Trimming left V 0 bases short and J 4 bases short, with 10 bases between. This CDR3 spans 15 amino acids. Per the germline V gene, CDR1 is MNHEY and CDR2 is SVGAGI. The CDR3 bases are TGTGCCAGCAGTTACTCGTACAGGGATAATCAGCCCCAGCATTTT. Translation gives CASSYSYRDNQPQHF.

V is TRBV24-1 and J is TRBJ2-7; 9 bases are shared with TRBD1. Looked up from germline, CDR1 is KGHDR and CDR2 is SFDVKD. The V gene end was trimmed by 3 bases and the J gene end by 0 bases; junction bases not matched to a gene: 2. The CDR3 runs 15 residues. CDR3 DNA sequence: TGTGCCACCAGTGATAACAGGGGGCACTCCTACGAGCAGTACTTC. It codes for CATSDNRGHSYEQYF.

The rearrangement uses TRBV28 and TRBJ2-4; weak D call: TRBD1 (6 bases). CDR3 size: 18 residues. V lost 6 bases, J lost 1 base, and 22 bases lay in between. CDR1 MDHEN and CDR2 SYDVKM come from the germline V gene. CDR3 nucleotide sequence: TGTGCCAGCAGGCCTATCCACAGGGCTTTGATCGCCAAAAACATTCAGTACTTC. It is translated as CASRPIHRALIAKNIQYF.

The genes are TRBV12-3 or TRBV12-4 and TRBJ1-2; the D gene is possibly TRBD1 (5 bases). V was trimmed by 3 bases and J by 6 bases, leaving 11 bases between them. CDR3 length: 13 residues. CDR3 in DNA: TGTGCCAGCAGTTTGGGAGGGGTCGATGGCTACACCTTC. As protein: CASSLGGVDGYTF.

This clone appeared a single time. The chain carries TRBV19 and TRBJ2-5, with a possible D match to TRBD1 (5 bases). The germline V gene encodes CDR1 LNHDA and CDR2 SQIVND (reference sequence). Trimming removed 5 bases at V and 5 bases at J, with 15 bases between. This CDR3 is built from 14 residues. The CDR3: CASSAQGGRETQYF. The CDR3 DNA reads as TGTGCCAGTAGTGCTCAGGGCGGTCGGGAGACCCAGTACTTC.

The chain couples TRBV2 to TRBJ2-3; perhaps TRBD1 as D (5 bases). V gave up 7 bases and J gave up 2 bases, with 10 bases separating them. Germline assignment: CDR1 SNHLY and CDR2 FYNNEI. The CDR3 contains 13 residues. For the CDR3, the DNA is TGTGCCAGCAACCCAGGGATCACAGATACGCAGTATTTT. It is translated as CASNPGITDTQYF. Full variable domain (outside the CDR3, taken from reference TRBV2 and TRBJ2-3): EPEVTQTPSHQVTQMGQEVILRCVPISNHLYFYWYRQILGQKVEFLVSFYNNEISEKSEIFDDQFSVERPDGSNFTLKIRSTKLEDSAMYFCASNPGITDTQYFGPGTRLTVL.

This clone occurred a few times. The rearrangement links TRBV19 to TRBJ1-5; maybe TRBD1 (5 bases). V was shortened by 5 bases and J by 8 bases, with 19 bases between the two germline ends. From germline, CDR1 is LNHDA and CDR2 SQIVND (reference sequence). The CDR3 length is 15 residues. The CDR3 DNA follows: TGTGCCAGTAGTCTGACATCGGGGGTAGGAGAGCCCCAGCATTTT. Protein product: CASSLTSGVGEPQHF.